The sequence of this T cell receptor beta chain was determined in a study of graft-versus-host responses after intestinal transplantation. Germline V gene sequence: CDR1 MGHRA, CDR2 YSYEKL. V was clipped by 3 bases and J by 2 bases, with 16 bases between them. The CDR3 extends over 16 amino acids. Assay: immunoSEQ multiplex PCR; the TCRdb copy retains only in-frame clones and omits some. The sample includes several thousand clones, around a third of them seen just once. The authors plated some 200,000 CFSE-labeled responder cells with some 200,000 irradiated, violet-dye-labeled stimulator cells. Points from the study as a whole: Early after transplant, HvG declines were associated with peak levels of circulating GvH clones.

The chain is built from TRBV4-1 and TRBJ1-1; D is possibly TRBD1 (5 bases). This TCR came from a human patient who was an organ donor for intestinal transplantation. Sequences were derived from alloreactive CD8+ T cells from a mixed lymphocyte reaction culture, sampled before transplantation. The subset here: CFSE-low proliferating T cells sorted from roughly 6-day pre-transplant mixed lymphocyte reaction (GvH or HvG direction). The CDR3 DNA sequence: TGCGCCAGCAGCCACCGAGGATTACAGGCTAACACTGAAGCTTTCTTT. This encodes CASSHRGLQANTEAFF.